This entry features one T cell receptor (beta chain) sequence. The record originates from a study of PD-L1 blockade in urothelial cancer. The wider study: Male sex and bladder-origin urothelial cancer characterized about 90% of the roughly 30 patients. Researchers looked at the blood 3 weeks (second dose) and 6 weeks after treatment began.

Spike-ins of synthetic TCR analog templates went into each PCR. The method was immunoSEQ multiplex PCR; TCRdb's version includes in-frame clones alone and lacks a portion of them. Of approximately 100,000 clones listed, 70% to 85% are singletons. Disease in patients was locally advanced or metastatic urothelial carcinoma. The V gene end was trimmed by 4 bases and the J gene end by 0 bases; junction bases not matched to a gene: 9. Germline V gene sequence: CDR1 SGHAT, CDR2 FQNNGV. CDR3 length: 17 residues. This sample comprised PBMCs, obtained around atezolizumab (anti-PD-L1) treatment. The rearrangement links TRBV11-2 to TRBJ2-7, with 10 nucleotides matching TRBD1. The receptor comes from a man aged 50 to 60 with urothelial cancer. The CDR3 spells CASSYPRTGGSSYEQYF. CDR3 nucleotides: TGTGCCAGCAGCTACCCCAGGACAGGGGGAAGCTCCTACGAGCAGTACTTC.